Shown below are 2 T cell receptor beta chains from a single sample sequenced in a study of T-cell memory formation after mild COVID-19. TCRdb reprocessed the 5' RACE reads with MiXCR, giving one entry per CDR3 protein. The sample carries roughly 580,000 distinct CDR3 sequences, 18% recorded once. Material: PBMCs or a T cell subset sorted from them (not recorded which). Source of these receptors: an adult woman who had mild COVID-19 (a few samples of this study predate the infection). Cell type and time point are not known.

This clonotype showed up just a few times. The gene calls are TRBV28 and TRBJ1-1; 7 bases match TRBD1. Per the germline V gene, CDR1 is MDHEN and CDR2 is SYDVKM. V was pared by 8 bases and J by 4 bases, with 10 bases of the junction left unmatched. This CDR3 spans 14 amino acids. The DNA for the CDR3 is TGTGCCAGCGCTGCTCCAGGACAGGTCACTGAAGCTTTCTTT. This sequence encodes CASAAPGQVTEAFF.

Only a few counts were recorded for this clonotype. The V and J genes are TRBV6-1 and TRBJ2-3, with 11 nucleotides matching TRBD2. This CDR3 is 17 amino acids long. Germline CDR1 is MNHNS and CDR2 is SASEGT. Trimming at V came to 6 bases and at J to 3 bases, leaving 11 bases not matched to a gene. The chain's CDR3 is CASSLRSSGGMTDTQYF. The CDR3 region has the DNA TGTGCCAGCAGCCTCCGCTCTAGCGGGGGGATGACAGATACGCAGTATTTT.